The present T cell receptor (beta chain) was sequenced within a study of blood T cell repertoires in COVID-19. Study background: The United States, Italy and Spain were the sources of the acute and convalescent COVID-19 samples.

Per the original data handling: It was from reference gene primer amplification that nucleated cell counts were estimated. Sequenced by immunoSEQ multiplex PCR; TCRdb stores in-frame clones only, minus some. That table furnishes V, J and clone size, whereas the DNA furnished D and trimming. The table shows approximately 250,000 clones, with approximately 88% occurring only once. Those who participated ranged in age from about 18 to 95 years and resided in under 25 US areas. V lost 10 bases and J lost 3; bases outside the gene matches: 10. CDR3 length: 14 residues. The germline gives CDR1 MNHEY, CDR2 SVGAGI.

The sequencing input was PBMCs or T cells enriched from blood (not recorded which). The TCR originated in a woman aged 40 to 50 with acute COVID-19. The V and J genes are TRBV6-5 and TRBJ2-7; 9 positions agree with TRBD1. The DNA of the CDR3 is TGTGCCACAAGTACCGGGACAGGGCTCTACGAGCAGTACGTC. This codes for CATSTGTGLYEQYV.